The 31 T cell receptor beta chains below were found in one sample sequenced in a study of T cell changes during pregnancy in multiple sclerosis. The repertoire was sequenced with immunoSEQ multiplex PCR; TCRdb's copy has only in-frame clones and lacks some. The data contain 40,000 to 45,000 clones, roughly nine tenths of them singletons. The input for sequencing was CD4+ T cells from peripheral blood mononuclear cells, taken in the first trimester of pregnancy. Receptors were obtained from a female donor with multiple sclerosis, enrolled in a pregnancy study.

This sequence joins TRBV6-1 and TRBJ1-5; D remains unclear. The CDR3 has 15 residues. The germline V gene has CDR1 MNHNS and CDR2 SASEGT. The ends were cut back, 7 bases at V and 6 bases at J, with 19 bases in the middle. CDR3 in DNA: TGTGCCAGCACCGGAGGCCCCGAAGGCATTCAGCCCCAGCATTTT. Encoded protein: CASTGGPEGIQPQHF.

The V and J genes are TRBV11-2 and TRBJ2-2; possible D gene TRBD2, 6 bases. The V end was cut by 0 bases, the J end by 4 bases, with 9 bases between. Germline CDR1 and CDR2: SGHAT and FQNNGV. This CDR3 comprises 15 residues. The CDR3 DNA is TGTGCCAGCAGCTTAGATGGAGGGCTCACCGGGGAGCTGTTTTTT. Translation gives CASSLDGGLTGELFF.

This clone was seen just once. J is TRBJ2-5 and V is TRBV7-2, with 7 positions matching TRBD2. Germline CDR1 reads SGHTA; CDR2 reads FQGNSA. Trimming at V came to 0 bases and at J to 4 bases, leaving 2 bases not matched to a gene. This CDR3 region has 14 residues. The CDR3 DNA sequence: TGTGCCAGCAGCTTAGCGGGGGGGGGAGAGACCCAGTACTTC. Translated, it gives CASSLAGGGETQYF.

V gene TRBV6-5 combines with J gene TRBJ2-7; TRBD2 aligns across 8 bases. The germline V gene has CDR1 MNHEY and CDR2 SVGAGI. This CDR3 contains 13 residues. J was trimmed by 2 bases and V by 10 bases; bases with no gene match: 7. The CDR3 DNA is TGTGCCACCAAGACTAGCGTTACCTACGAGCAGTACTTC. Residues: CATKTSVTYEQYF.

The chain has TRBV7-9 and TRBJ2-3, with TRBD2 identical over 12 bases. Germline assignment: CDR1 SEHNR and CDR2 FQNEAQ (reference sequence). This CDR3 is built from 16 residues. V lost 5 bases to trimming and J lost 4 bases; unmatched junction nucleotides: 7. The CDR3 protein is CASSLLAGGGADTQYF. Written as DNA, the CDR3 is TGTGCCAGCAGCCTACTAGCGGGAGGAGGCGCAGATACGCAGTATTTT.

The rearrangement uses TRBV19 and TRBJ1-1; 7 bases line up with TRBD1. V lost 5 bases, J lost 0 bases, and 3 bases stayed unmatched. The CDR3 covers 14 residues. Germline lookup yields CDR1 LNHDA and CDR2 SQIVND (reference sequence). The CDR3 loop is CASSPGQVNTEAFF. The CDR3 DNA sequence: TGTGCCAGTAGTCCTGGACAGGTGAACACTGAAGCTTTCTTT. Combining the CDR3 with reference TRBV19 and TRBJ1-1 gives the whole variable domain DGGITQSPKYLFRKEGQNVTLSCEQNLNHDAMYWYRQDPGQGLRLIYYSQIVNDFQKGDIAEGYSVSREKKESFPLTVTSAQKNPTAFYLCASSPGQVNTEAFFGQGTRLTVV.

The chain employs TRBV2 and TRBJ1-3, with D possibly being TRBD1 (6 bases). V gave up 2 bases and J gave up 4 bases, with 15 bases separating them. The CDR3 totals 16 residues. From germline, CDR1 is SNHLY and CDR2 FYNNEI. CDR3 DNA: TGTGCCAGCAGTGAAATGTACAGGGTCGGGGGAAACACCATATATTTT. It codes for CASSEMYRVGGNTIYF.

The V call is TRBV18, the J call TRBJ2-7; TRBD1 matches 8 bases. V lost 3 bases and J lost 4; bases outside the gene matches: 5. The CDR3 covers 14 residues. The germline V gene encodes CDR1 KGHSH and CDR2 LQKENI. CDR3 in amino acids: CASSPYRGNYEQYF. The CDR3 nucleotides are TGTGCCAGCTCACCCTACAGGGGGAATTACGAGCAGTACTTC.

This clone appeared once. DNA of the CDR3: TGTGCCAGCAGTGCGTCGGCGGGACGGAACACCGGGGAGCTGTTTTTT. This translates into CASSASAGRNTGELFF. The chain joins TRBV6-6 to TRBJ2-2; tentative D call: TRBD2 (6 bases). With 5 bases removed from V and 1 base from J, the gap between germline ends came to 14 bases. Germline lookup yields CDR1 MNHNY and CDR2 SVGAGI (reference sequence). This CDR3 is built from 16 residues.

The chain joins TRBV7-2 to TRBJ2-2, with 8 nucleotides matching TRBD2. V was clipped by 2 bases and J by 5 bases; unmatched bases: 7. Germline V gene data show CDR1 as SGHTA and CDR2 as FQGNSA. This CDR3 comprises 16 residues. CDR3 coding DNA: TGTGCCAGCAGCTTAATGAGCGGGAGTATTACCGGGGAGCTGTTTTTT. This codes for CASSLMSGSITGELFF.

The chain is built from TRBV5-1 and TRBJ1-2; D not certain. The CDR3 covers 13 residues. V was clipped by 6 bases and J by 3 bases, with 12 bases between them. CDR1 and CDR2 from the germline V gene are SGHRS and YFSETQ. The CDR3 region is CASNIRGDYGYTF. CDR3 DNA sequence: TGCGCCAGCAACATCCGCGGGGACTATGGCTACACCTTC.

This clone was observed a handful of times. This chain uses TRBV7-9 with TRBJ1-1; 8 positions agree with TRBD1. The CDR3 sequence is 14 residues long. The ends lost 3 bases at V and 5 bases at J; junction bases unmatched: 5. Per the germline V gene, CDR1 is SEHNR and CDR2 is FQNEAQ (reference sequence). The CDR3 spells CASSFQGAGTEAFF. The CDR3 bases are TGTGCCAGCAGCTTTCAGGGGGCTGGGACTGAAGCTTTCTTT.

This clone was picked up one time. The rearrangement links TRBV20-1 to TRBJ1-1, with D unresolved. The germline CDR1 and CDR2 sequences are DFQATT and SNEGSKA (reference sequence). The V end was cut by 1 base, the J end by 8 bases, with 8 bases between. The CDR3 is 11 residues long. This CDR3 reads CSARVRVEAFF. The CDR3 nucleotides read TGCAGTGCTAGAGTGAGGGTAGAAGCTTTCTTT.

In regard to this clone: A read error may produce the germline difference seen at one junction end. CDR3 nucleotide sequence: TGTGCCAGCAGCTTAGCGGTGCGGGAGGCTTTTCGCTTC. This codes for CASSLAVREAFRF. The rearrangement links TRBV7-2 to TRBJ2-7; 8 positions agree with TRBD2. CDR1 is SGHTA, CDR2 FQGNSA, per germline. The length of the CDR3 is 13 residues. The whole variable domain, filled in from reference TRBV7-2 and TRBJ2-7, reads GAGVSQSPSNKVTEKGKDVELRCDPISGHTALYWYRQSLGQGLEFLIYFQGNSAPDKSGLPSDRFSAERTGGSVSTLTIQRTQQEDSAVYLCASSLAVREAFRFGPGTRLTVT.

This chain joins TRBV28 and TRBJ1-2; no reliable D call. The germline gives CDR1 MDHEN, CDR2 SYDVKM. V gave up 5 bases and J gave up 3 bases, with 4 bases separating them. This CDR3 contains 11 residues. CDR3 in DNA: TGTGCCAGCAGTATAGACTATGGCTACACCTTC. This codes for CASSIDYGYTF.

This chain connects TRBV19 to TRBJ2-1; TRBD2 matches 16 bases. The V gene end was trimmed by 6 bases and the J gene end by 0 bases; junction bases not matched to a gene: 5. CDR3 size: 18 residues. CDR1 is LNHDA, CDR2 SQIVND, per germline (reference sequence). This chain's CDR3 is CASSPGLAGGSSYNEQFF. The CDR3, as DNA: TGTGCCAGTAGCCCGGGACTAGCGGGAGGGAGCTCCTACAATGAGCAGTTCTTC. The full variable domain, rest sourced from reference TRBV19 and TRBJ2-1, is DGGITQSPKYLFRKEGQNVTLSCEQNLNHDAMYWYRQDPGQGLRLIYYSQIVNDFQKGDIAEGYSVSREKKESFPLTVTSAQKNPTAFYLCASSPGLAGGSSYNEQFFGPGTRLTVL.

CDR3 nucleotides: TGTGCCAGCAGCCCGCAGGGCCCGGGAGGTAGTGAGCAGTTCTTC. It is translated as CASSPQGPGGSEQFF. The gene calls are TRBV5-6 and TRBJ2-1, with 7 bases matching TRBD2. Germline V gene sequence: CDR1 SGHDT, CDR2 YYEEEE. V was clipped by 4 bases and J by 9 bases; unmatched bases: 13. This CDR3 is built from 15 residues. Full variable domain (missing parts from reference TRBV5-6 and TRBJ2-1): DAGVTQSPTHLIKTRGQQVTLRCSPKSGHDTVSWYQQALGQGPQFIFQYYEEEERQRGNFPDRFSGHQFPNYSSELNVNALLLGDSALYLCASSPQGPGGSEQFFGPGTRLTVL.

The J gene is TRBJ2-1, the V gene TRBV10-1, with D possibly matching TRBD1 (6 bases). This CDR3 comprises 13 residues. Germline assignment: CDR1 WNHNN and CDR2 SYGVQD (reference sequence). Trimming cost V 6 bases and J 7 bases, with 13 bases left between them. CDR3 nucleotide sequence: TGCGCCAGCAGACACCTACAGGGAAATGAGCAGTTCTTC. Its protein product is CASRHLQGNEQFF.

Here the CDR3 DNA reads TGTGCCAGCAGTTTGCCGGGACTAGGCGGAAATGAGCAGTTCTTC. It translates to CASSLPGLGGNEQFF. V gene TRBV6-5 combines with J gene TRBJ2-1, with TRBD2 identical over 8 bases. Germline V lookup: CDR1 MNHEY, CDR2 SVGAGI. CDR3 length: 15 residues. J lost 7 bases, V lost 4 bases, and 9 bases had no gene match.

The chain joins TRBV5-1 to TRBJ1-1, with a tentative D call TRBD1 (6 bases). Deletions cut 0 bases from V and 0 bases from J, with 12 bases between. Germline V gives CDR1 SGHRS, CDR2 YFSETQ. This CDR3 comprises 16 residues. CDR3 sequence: CASSLGQAQMNTEAFF. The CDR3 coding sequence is TGCGCCAGCAGCTTGGGACAGGCTCAAATGAACACTGAAGCTTTCTTT.

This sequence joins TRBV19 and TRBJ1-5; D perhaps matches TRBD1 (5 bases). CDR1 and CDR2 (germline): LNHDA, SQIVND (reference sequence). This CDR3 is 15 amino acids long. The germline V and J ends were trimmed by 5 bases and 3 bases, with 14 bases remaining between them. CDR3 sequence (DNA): TGTGCCAGTAGTTCGACAGCCCTAATCAATCAGCCCCAGCATTTT. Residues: CASSSTALINQPQHF.

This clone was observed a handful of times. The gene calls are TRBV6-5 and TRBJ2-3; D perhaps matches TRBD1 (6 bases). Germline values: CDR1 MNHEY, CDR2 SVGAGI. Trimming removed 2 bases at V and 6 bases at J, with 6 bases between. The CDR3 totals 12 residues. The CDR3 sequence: CASSYQGDTQYF. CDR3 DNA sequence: TGTGCCAGCAGTTACCAGGGGGATACGCAGTATTTT.

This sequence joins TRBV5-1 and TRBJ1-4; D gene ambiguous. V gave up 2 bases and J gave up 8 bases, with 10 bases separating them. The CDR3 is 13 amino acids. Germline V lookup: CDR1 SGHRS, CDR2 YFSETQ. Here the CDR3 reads CASSFNFGEKLFF. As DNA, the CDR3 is TGCGCCAGCAGCTTCAACTTCGGGGAAAAACTGTTTTTT.

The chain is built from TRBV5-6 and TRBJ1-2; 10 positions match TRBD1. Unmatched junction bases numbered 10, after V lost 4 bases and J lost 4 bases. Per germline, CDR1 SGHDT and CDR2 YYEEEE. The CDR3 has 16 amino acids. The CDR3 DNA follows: TGTGCCAGCAGCATTCCGGGACAGGGGTTAACCTATGGCTACACCTTC. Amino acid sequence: CASSIPGQGLTYGYTF.

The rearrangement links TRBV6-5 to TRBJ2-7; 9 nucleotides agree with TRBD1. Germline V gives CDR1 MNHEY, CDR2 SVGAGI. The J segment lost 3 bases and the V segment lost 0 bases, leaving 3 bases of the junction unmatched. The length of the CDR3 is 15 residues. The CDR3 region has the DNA TGTGCCAGCAGTTACTCGAAGGGACAGGGCTACGAGCAGTACTTC. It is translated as CASSYSKGQGYEQYF.

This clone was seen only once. The CDR3 DNA sequence: TGTGCCAGCAGTCCGGGGTGGGAGCGGGGACCCTACGAGCAGTACTTC. Encoded protein: CASSPGWERGPYEQYF. V gene TRBV28 combines with J gene TRBJ2-5; TRBD2 agrees at 7 bases. The DNA end favors TRBJ2-7, so the J call may be wrong. The CDR3 covers 16 residues. Germline V gene data show CDR1 as MDHEN and CDR2 as SYDVKM.

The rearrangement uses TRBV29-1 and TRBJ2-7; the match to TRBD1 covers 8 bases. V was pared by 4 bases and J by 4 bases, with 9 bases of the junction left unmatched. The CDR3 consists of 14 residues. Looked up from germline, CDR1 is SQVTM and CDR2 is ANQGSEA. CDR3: CSVASGQGRYEQYF. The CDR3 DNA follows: TGCAGCGTTGCCTCCGGACAGGGTCGATACGAGCAGTACTTC.

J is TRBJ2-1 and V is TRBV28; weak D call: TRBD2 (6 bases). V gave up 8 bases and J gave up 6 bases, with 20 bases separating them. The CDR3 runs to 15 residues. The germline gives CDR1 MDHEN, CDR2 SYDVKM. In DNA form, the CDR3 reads TGTGCCAGCGGACCGACTAGTGGGTGGGGCAATGAGCAGTTCTTC. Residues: CASGPTSGWGNEQFF.

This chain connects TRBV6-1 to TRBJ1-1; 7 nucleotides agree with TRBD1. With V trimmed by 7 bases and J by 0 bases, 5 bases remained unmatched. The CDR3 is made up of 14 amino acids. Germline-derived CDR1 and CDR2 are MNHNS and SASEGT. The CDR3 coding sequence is TGTGCCAGCAAACCGGGACAGATGAACACTGAAGCTTTCTTT. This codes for CASKPGQMNTEAFF.

CDR3 sequence reads: CASSRDRANTEAFF. Written as DNA, the CDR3 is TGTGCCAGTAGTCGGGACAGGGCAAACACTGAAGCTTTCTTT. The chain carries TRBV19 and TRBJ1-1; TRBD1 aligns across 9 bases. V was clipped by 5 bases and J by 2 bases; unmatched bases: 3. The germline V gene encodes CDR1 LNHDA and CDR2 SQIVND (reference sequence). This CDR3 is 14 amino acids long. Looking up the rest from reference TRBV19 and TRBJ1-1 gives the full variable domain: DGGITQSPKYLFRKEGQNVTLSCEQNLNHDAMYWYRQDPGQGLRLIYYSQIVNDFQKGDIAEGYSVSREKKESFPLTVTSAQKNPTAFYLCASSRDRANTEAFFGQGTRLTVV.

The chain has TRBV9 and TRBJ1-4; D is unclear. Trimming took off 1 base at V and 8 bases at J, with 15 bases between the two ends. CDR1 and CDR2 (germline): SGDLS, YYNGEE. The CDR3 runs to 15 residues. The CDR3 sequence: CASSVSFYRGEKLFF. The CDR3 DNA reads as TGTGCCAGCAGCGTATCCTTCTATCGAGGCGAAAAACTGTTTTTT.